These 5 T cell receptor beta chains share one sample of origin, sequenced in a study of regulatory T cells in long-lasting Graves disease. According to the study, TCR beta libraries were built with iRepertoire HTBI primers and CDR3-region Arm-PCR. TCRdb independently ran MiXCR on the multiplex PCR reads; one entry per CDR3 protein. Among 400,000 to 500,000 distinct CDR3 sequences, under 15% were seen once, and the ten largest hold roughly a sixth. The time point here: newly diagnosed GD, antithyroid drugs for less than 3 months. Isolated PBMC RNA provided the starting material for the TCR library. In addition, the sample was reused for a study of T cells in Graves' hyperthyroidism and ophthalmopathy.

The sequenced sample was peripheral blood mononuclear cells (PBMCs), obtained at new diagnosis, from a patient treated with antithyroid drugs. The receptors originated from a woman aged 25 to 39 with Graves disease.

This clonotype was counted ten times or more. The junction does not match germline at one end; this may be a read error. CDR3 residues: CASSSGTSGNNEQFF. The DNA for the CDR3 is TGTGCCAGCAGTAGCGGGACTAGCGGGAACAATGAGCAGTTCTTC. The V gene is TRBV19, the J gene TRBJ2-1, with TRBD2 matching over 13 bases. Germline CDR1 and CDR2: LNHDA and SQIVND (reference sequence). CDR3 length: 15 residues.

The sample holds many counts of this clonotype. The chain is built from TRBV3-1 and TRBJ1-2; no firm D call. Germline CDR1 reads LGHDT; CDR2 reads YNNKEL (reference sequence). The V and J ends lost 0 bases and 1 base respectively, with 9 bases between them. This CDR3 has 15 amino acids. The CDR3 here is CASSQDTVINYGYTF. CDR3 sequence (DNA): TGTGCCAGCAGCCAAGATACGGTGATTAACTATGGCTACACCTTC.

This clonotype was counted ten times or more. The V call is TRBV28, the J call TRBJ1-6; no firm D call. Germline CDR1 MDHEN, CDR2 SYDVKM. There are 13 residues in the CDR3. The V end lost 2 bases, the J end lost 8 bases, and 7 bases lay between the germline ends. CDR3 DNA sequence: TGTGCCAGCAGTTTAACCCGGCATTCACCCCTCCACTTT. Its protein product is CASSLTRHSPLHF.

This clonotype was counted at least ten times. The V and J genes are TRBV20-1 and TRBJ1-1, with TRBD1 matching 10 bases. The length of the CDR3 is 12 residues. CDR1 and CDR2 from the germline V gene are DFQATT and SNEGSKA (reference sequence). After removal of 1 base from V and 12 bases from J, the junction contained 5 bases not matched to a gene. CDR3 nucleotide sequence: TGCAGTGCTAGAGGACAGGGGGCCCCCTCTTTCTTT. Encoded protein: CSARGQGAPSFF.

This clonotype was picked up many times. The chain recombines TRBV18 with TRBJ2-3; unclear D gene. From germline, CDR1 is KGHSH and CDR2 LQKENI. V was clipped by 2 bases and J by 0 bases, with 12 bases between them. The CDR3 consists of 16 residues. The CDR3 nucleotides read TGTGCCAGCTCACCATCCCCGGACGGAAGCACAGATACGCAGTATTTT. The encoded protein is CASSPSPDGSTDTQYF. The full variable domain, its missing parts supplied by reference TRBV18 and TRBJ2-3, is NAGVMQNPRHLVRRRGQEARLRCSPMKGHSHVYWYRQLPEEGLKFMVYLQKENIIDESGMPKERFSAEFPKEGPSILRIQQVVRGDSAAYFCASSPSPDGSTDTQYFGPGTRLTVL.